The 13 T cell receptor beta chains in this list originate from one sample, sequenced in a study of naive and memory T cell subsets. Two oligonucleotides, mixed equimolar, formed the beta constant-region primer covering TRBC1 and TRBC2. Four rounds of PCR amplified the ligated cDNA using nested alpha and beta constant-region primers plus SP2. TCRdb re-called the UMI-ligation and nested PCR reads with MiXCR, one entry per CDR3 protein. The repertoire holds 90,000 to 120,000 distinct CDR3 sequences, with roughly 14% as singletons. These receptors' antigens are unknown. General study findings and limits: Especially in CD8 cells, naive repertoires contained a few larger clonotypes, possibly CD45RA-re-expressing memory cells.

Material: naive CD8+ T cells from blood. Receptor source: a human donor in good health.

This clonotype was seen once. This chain connects TRBV19 to TRBJ1-2, with a weak D call TRBD1 (5 bases). CDR1 and CDR2 from the germline V gene are LNHDA and SQIVND (reference sequence). Between the trimmed V and J ends, which lost 8 bases and 4 bases, there was a span of 8 bases. The CDR3 consists of 11 residues. This chain's CDR3 is CASEGAYGYTF. The CDR3 coding sequence is TGTGCCAGTGAAGGGGCCTATGGCTACACCTTC.

The chain employs TRBV11-1 and TRBJ2-5; D is possibly TRBD1 or TRBD2 (5 bases each). Trimming left V 6 bases short and J 5 bases short, with 13 bases between. The CDR3 is 13 amino acids. Germline V gene data show CDR1 as SGHAT and CDR2 as FQDESV (reference sequence). For the CDR3, the DNA is TGTGCCAGCAGGGGACCAAGCCCGGAGACCCAGTACTTC. Amino acid sequence: CASRGPSPETQYF.

This clonotype came up many times. The chain links TRBV12-3 or TRBV12-4 to TRBJ2-7; D perhaps matches TRBD1 (6 bases). The CDR3 loop spans 14 amino acids. V shed 2 bases and J shed 4 bases, with 12 bases lying between them. The CDR3 nucleotides read TGTGCCAGCAGTTTACAACAGGGAAGTTACGAGCAGTACTTC. It is translated as CASSLQQGSYEQYF.

The chain is built from TRBV4-3 and TRBJ2-7; the D gene could be TRBD1 or TRBD2 (6 bases each). CDR1 and CDR2 from the germline V gene are LGHNA and YSLEER. The CDR3 runs 15 residues. Trimming removed 0 bases at V and 7 bases at J, with 16 bases between. The CDR3 DNA sequence: TGCGCCAGCAGCCAAGACTGGACGAAAGGGGGGGAGCAGTACTTC. Translating it yields CASSQDWTKGGEQYF.

The V call is TRBV27, the J call TRBJ2-5, with TRBD2 as a possible D gene (5 bases). The germline gives CDR1 MNHEY, CDR2 SMNVEV (reference sequence). The CDR3 is made up of 12 amino acids. The V end was cut by 1 base, the J end by 6 bases, with 6 bases between. CDR3 DNA: TGTGCCAGCAGTTTATACGGGAAGACCCAGTACTTC. Amino acid sequence: CASSLYGKTQYF.

This clonotype was seen a few times. V gene TRBV6-5 combines with J gene TRBJ2-1, with D unclear. V was trimmed by 2 bases and J by 7 bases, leaving 9 bases between them. The germline CDR1 and CDR2 sequences are MNHEY and SVGAGI. The CDR3 sequence is 13 residues long. The CDR3: CASSYMYGNEQFF. The DNA for the CDR3 is TGTGCCAGCAGTTACATGTACGGGAATGAGCAGTTCTTC.

Only a few counts were recorded for this clonotype. This chain links TRBV2 with TRBJ1-6; 8 bases align to TRBD1. Germline CDR1 SNHLY, CDR2 FYNNEI. V shed 11 bases and J 7 bases; nucleotides not matched to a gene: 7. The CDR3 covers 13 residues. The CDR3 DNA reads TGTGCCGGTGGGACAGGCGGAAATTCACCCCTCCACTTT. It codes for CAGGTGGNSPLHF.

In this sample, this clonotype turned up a few times. The gene calls are TRBV27 and TRBJ2-2; weak D call: TRBD2 (5 bases). V was shortened by 3 bases and J by 3 bases, with 8 bases between the two germline ends. The CDR3 loop spans 14 amino acids. Looked up from germline, CDR1 is MNHEY and CDR2 is SMNVEV (reference sequence). CDR3 in DNA: TGTGCCAGCAGTTTTGGACTTTACACCGGGGAGCTGTTTTTT. This sequence encodes CASSFGLYTGELFF.

This clonotype was seen a handful of times. The chain carries TRBV7-9 and TRBJ2-5; a weak D match, TRBD2 (6 bases). Germline V lookup: CDR1 SEHNR, CDR2 FQNEAQ (reference sequence). Between the trimmed V and J ends, which lost 5 bases and 2 bases, there was a span of 21 bases. The CDR3 consists of 17 residues. The CDR3 loop is CASSDLLGRGRQETQYF. The CDR3 nucleotides are TGTGCCAGCAGCGACTTATTGGGGCGGGGACGACAAGAGACCCAGTACTTC.

In this sample, this clonotype turned up a few times. This chain connects TRBV7-9 to TRBJ2-7, with a tentative D call TRBD1 (6 bases). Trimming removed 1 base at V and 3 bases at J, with 19 bases between. In germline, CDR1 is SEHNR, CDR2 FQNEAQ (reference sequence). This CDR3 contains 17 residues. CDR3 in amino acids: CASSLGIQSRDIYEQYF. The CDR3 DNA reads as TGTGCCAGCAGCTTAGGTATTCAAAGCCGGGACATCTACGAGCAGTACTTC.

The chain recombines TRBV7-2 with TRBJ2-1; 8 positions agree with TRBD2. V was clipped by 1 base and J by 11 bases; unmatched bases: 10. The germline gives CDR1 SGHTA, CDR2 FQGNSA. The CDR3 extends over 15 amino acids. Written as DNA, the CDR3 is TGTGCCAGCAGCTTAGACCCGGGACTAGAGAGTAAGCAGTTCTTC. Amino acids: CASSLDPGLESKQFF.

This clonotype was observed once. The chain links TRBV29-1 to TRBJ2-3; maybe TRBD2 (5 bases). CDR1 is SQVTM and CDR2 is ANQGSEA in the germline V gene. The V gene lost 8 bases and the J gene lost 1 base, with 16 bases spanning the gap. The CDR3 runs to 14 residues. The CDR3 reads CSLPLEDGTDTQYF. The CDR3 DNA follows: TGCAGCTTACCCCTGGAGGATGGCACAGATACGCAGTATTTT.

In this sample, this clonotype turned up many times. This sequence joins TRBV9 and TRBJ2-3, with a weak D call TRBD2 (5 bases). The length of the CDR3 is 15 residues. Trimming removed 0 bases at V and 3 bases at J, with 11 bases between. From germline, CDR1 is SGDLS and CDR2 YYNGEE. CDR3 in amino acids: CASSVGPRGTDTQYF. CDR3 bases: TGTGCCAGCAGCGTAGGGCCCCGGGGAACAGATACGCAGTATTTT.